This entry features one T cell receptor (beta chain) sequence. This record belongs to a study of T cells after yellow fever vaccination. This CDR3 is built from 17 residues. V was clipped by 2 bases and J by 4 bases, with 18 bases between them. Germline V gene data show CDR1 as SEHNR and CDR2 as FQNEAQ (reference sequence). Regarding the study as a whole: Most primary-vaccination clones reappeared after the booster (96% CD4, roughly 88% CD8). Weaker in magnitude, the secondary response showed a faster peak on day 5 versus 15. Researchers noted that a small share of clonotypes showed up in both CD4 and CD8 compartments.

The authors made TCR cDNA by 5'RACE template switching, adding a universal primer site and UMIs. In TCRdb, the 5' RACE reads were re-called with MiXCR into one record per CDR3 protein. This table holds fewer than 100,000 distinct CDR3 sequences, over 8% found once. The source is a man between 18 and 29 years old who received the YFV17D yellow fever vaccine. Sequenced material: CD8+ T cells not binding an NS4B(214-222) dextramer, sorted from PBMCs, taken less than 16 days after the first yellow fever vaccination. The chain links TRBV7-9 to TRBJ1-3; D not resolved. The chain's CDR3 is CASSLPSGDPGGNTIYF. The CDR3 DNA sequence: TGTGCCAGCAGCTTACCCTCCGGCGACCCCGGGGGAAACACCATATATTTT.